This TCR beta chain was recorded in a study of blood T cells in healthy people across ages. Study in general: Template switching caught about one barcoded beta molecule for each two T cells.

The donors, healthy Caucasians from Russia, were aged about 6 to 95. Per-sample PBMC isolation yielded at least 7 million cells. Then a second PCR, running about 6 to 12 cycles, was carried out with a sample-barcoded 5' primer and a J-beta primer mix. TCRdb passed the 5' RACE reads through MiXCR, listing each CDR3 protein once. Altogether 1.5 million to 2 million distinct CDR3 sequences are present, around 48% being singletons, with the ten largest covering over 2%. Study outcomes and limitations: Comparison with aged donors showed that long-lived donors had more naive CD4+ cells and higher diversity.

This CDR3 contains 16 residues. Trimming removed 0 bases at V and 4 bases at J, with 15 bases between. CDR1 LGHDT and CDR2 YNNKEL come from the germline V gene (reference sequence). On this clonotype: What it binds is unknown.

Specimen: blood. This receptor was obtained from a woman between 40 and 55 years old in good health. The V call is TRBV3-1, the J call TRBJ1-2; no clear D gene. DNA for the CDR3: TGTGCCAGCAGCCAAGATCTCGTGGGCAGCCCCTATGGCTACACCTTC. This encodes CASSQDLVGSPYGYTF.